Shown below are 21 T cell receptor beta chains from a single sample sequenced in a study of shared clonotypes between healthy human individuals. Sequenced by immunoSEQ multiplex PCR; TCRdb stores in-frame clones only, minus some. This sample carries approximately 500,000 clones, 90% to 96% of them seen once, and the ten largest clones take about 0.054%. The source material was naive CD4+ T cells sorted from blood. Described subset: CD45RA+ positively selected. The receptors stem from a woman aged 25-40 years in good health.

As DNA, the CDR3 is TGTGCCAGCAGCTTTAGGATGGGCAGCTCCTACGAGCAGTACTTC. Protein product: CASSFRMGSSYEQYF. This rearrangement joins TRBV7-2 to TRBJ2-7, with D hard to call. The CDR3 is 15 residues long. V was pared by 3 bases and J by 0 bases, with 12 bases between. Germline assignment: CDR1 SGHTA and CDR2 FQGNSA. The entire variable domain, with the rest obtained from reference TRBV7-2 and TRBJ2-7, is as follows: GAGVSQSPSNKVTEKGKDVELRCDPISGHTALYWYRQSLGQGLEFLIYFQGNSAPDKSGLPSDRFSAERTGGSVSTLTIQRTQQEDSAVYLCASSFRMGSSYEQYFGPGTRLTVT.

This chain uses TRBV10-1 with TRBJ1-4; D gene ambiguous. Trimming cost V 2 bases and J 4 bases, with 8 bases left between them. The CDR3 covers 14 residues. Per germline, CDR1 WNHNN and CDR2 SYGVQD (reference sequence). CDR3 sequence (DNA): TGCGCCAGCAGTGAGGGGCAGCTTAATGAAAAACTGTTTTTT. This translates into CASSEGQLNEKLFF.

Notes on this clone: The sample has other DNA sequences that encode this CDR3 too. This chain uses TRBV7-9 with TRBJ2-7, with D maybe TRBD1 (6 bases). Germline CDR1 is SEHNR and CDR2 is FQNEAQ (reference sequence). V was trimmed by 1 base and J by 7 bases, leaving 11 bases between them. The CDR3 spans 13 residues. DNA of the CDR3: TGTGCCAGCAGCTTAGTACAGGGTGGGGAGCAGTACTTC. Its protein is CASSLVQGGEQYF.

The chain links TRBV6-6 to TRBJ2-4; no firm D call. V was clipped by 2 bases and J by 8 bases, with 16 bases between them. Germline V CDR1 and CDR2: MNHNY, SVGAGI (reference sequence). This CDR3 comprises 15 residues. CDR3 coding DNA: TGTGCCAGCAGTTACGTTGGTAGGGCTGGGGACATTCAGTACTTC. Translating it yields CASSYVGRAGDIQYF.

This clone was found once. The V gene is TRBV19, the J gene TRBJ1-3; no definite D call. The CDR3 runs 15 residues. The V and J ends lost 7 bases and 0 bases respectively, with 13 bases between them. Germline V gene sequence: CDR1 LNHDA, CDR2 SQIVND (reference sequence). The CDR3 region is CASTRQVVSGNTIYF. The CDR3 bases are TGTGCCAGTACCAGGCAGGTCGTCTCTGGAAACACCATATATTTT.

The chain employs TRBV5-1 and TRBJ2-7; D remains ambiguous. Trimming removed 2 bases from V and 0 bases from J, with 9 bases in between. Germline-derived CDR1 and CDR2 are SGHRS and YFSETQ. The CDR3 length is 14 residues. This CDR3 is CASSFIRNSYEQYF. The CDR3 coding sequence is TGCGCCAGCAGCTTCATCAGGAACTCCTACGAGCAGTACTTC.

The chain combines TRBV7-8 with TRBJ1-5; 9 bases fit TRBD1. Trimming cost V 5 bases and J 5 bases; bases outside gene matches: 7. The V gene's germline CDR1 is SGHVS and CDR2 FQNEAQ. The CDR3 has 15 residues. The CDR3: CASSPGQGGDQPQHF. CDR3 DNA sequence: TGTGCCAGCAGCCCGGGACAGGGCGGGGATCAGCCCCAGCATTTT. The whole variable domain, filled in from reference TRBV7-8 and TRBJ1-5, reads GAGVSQSPRYKVAKRGQDVALRCDPISGHVSLFWYQQALGQGPEFLTYFQNEAQLDKSGLPSDRFFAERPEGSVSTLKIQRTQQEDSAVYLCASSPGQGGDQPQHFGDGTRLSIL.

A word on this clone: This sample includes further DNA sequences coding for the same CDR3. V is TRBV7-9 and J is TRBJ1-1; D is unresolved. The CDR3 is 11 residues long. V was trimmed by 5 bases and J by 4 bases, leaving 5 bases between them. Germline CDR1 reads SEHNR; CDR2 reads FQNEAQ (reference sequence). In DNA, the CDR3 is TGTGCCAGCAGCCGAGGCACTGAAGCTTTCTTT. It is translated as CASSRGTEAFF.

For this clone: The junction does not match germline at one end; this may be a read error. The J gene is TRBJ1-5, the V gene TRBV6-1; TRBD1 might be the D (6 bases). Germline CDR1 MNHNS, CDR2 SASEGT. The length of the CDR3 is 16 residues. CDR3 sequence (DNA): TGTGCCAGCAGTGGGAGGTTCGCCGGGGGCAATCAGCTCCAGCATTTT. It specifies CASSGRFAGGNQLQHF.

CDR3 nucleotides: TGTGCCAGCAGCTCTGGACTAGCGCCATACAATGAGCAGTTCTTC. This gives the protein CASSSGLAPYNEQFF. This chain links TRBV5-4 with TRBJ2-1; 9 nucleotides align to TRBD2. V lost 3 bases and J lost 4; bases outside the gene matches: 5. In germline, CDR1 is SGHNT, CDR2 YYREEE (reference sequence). The CDR3 is 15 residues long.

The chain employs TRBV7-9 and TRBJ1-4; weak D call: TRBD1 (6 bases). The CDR3 contains 15 residues. Germline V gene sequence: CDR1 SEHNR, CDR2 FQNEAQ (reference sequence). V lost 5 bases and J lost 3, with 13 bases in between. CDR3 region: CASSLGGAPNEKLFF. In nucleotides, the CDR3 is TGTGCCAGCAGCCTAGGGGGGGCCCCTAATGAAAAACTGTTTTTT.

This clone showed up just a few times. The chain uses TRBV2 and TRBJ2-7, with D perhaps TRBD2 (6 bases). The V end lost 6 bases, the J end lost 0 bases, and 15 bases lay between the germline ends. This CDR3 comprises 15 residues. Germline-derived CDR1 and CDR2 are SNHLY and FYNNEI. The CDR3 coding sequence is TGTGCCAGCAGCCCCCAAAGCGGGTACTCCTACGAGCAGTACTTC. This translates into CASSPQSGYSYEQYF.

The rearrangement uses TRBV19 and TRBJ2-3, with 10 bases fitting TRBD2. CDR1 LNHDA and CDR2 SQIVND come from the germline V gene (reference sequence). CDR3 size: 15 residues. Trimming took 8 bases from V and 3 from J; bases not matched to a gene: 8. This CDR3 reads CASRRTSGTTDTQYF. Here the CDR3 DNA reads TGTGCCAGTCGACGCACTAGCGGGACTACAGATACGCAGTATTTT.

CDR3 residues: CASSYSRVGDGYTF. CDR3 sequence (DNA): TGTGCCAGCAGTTACTCGAGGGTAGGGGATGGCTACACCTTC. The V and J genes are TRBV6-5 and TRBJ1-2, with D perhaps TRBD1 (5 bases). Trimming stripped 0 bases from V and 6 bases from J, with 11 bases between. The germline CDR1 and CDR2 sequences are MNHEY and SVGAGI. The CDR3 contains 14 residues.

This chain uses TRBV7-9 with TRBJ1-4; TRBD1 matches at 7 bases. V shed 5 bases, J shed 5 bases, and the junction held 5 bases outside the gene matches. Per germline, CDR1 SEHNR and CDR2 FQNEAQ (reference sequence). This CDR3 has 14 residues. The DNA for the CDR3 is TGTGCCAGCAGCCGGACAGGTCGGAATGAAAAACTGTTTTTT. Amino acid sequence: CASSRTGRNEKLFF.

The chain recombines TRBV25-1 with TRBJ2-3; 14 bases are shared with TRBD2. Trimming took 6 bases from V and 1 from J; bases not matched to a gene: 9. This CDR3 is 18 amino acids long. CDR1 and CDR2 from the germline V gene are MGHDK and SYGVNS. CDR3 sequence reads: CASRGTSGRGGGTDTQYF. Written as DNA, the CDR3 is TGTGCCAGCAGGGGGACTAGCGGGAGAGGGGGCGGCACAGATACGCAGTATTTT. The variable domain in full, completed from reference TRBV25-1 and TRBJ2-3, reads EADIYQTPRYLVIGTGKKITLECSQTMGHDKMYWYQQDPGMELHLIHYSYGVNSTEKGDLSSESTVSRIRTEHFPLTLESARPSHTSQYLCASRGTSGRGGGTDTQYFGPGTRLTVL.

The chain combines TRBV28 with TRBJ2-7, with D maybe TRBD1 (6 bases). The germline gives CDR1 MDHEN, CDR2 SYDVKM. V lost 7 bases, J lost 5 bases, and 18 bases lay in between. This CDR3 has 14 residues. This chain's CDR3 is CASISSTGSDEQYF. The CDR3 region has the DNA TGTGCCAGCATTTCGAGTACAGGGTCGGACGAGCAGTACTTC.

The V and J genes are TRBV2 and TRBJ2-7; D not resolved. CDR1 SNHLY and CDR2 FYNNEI come from the germline V gene. The CDR3 length is 14 residues. V gave up 2 bases and J gave up 1 base, with 9 bases separating them. CDR3 nucleotides: TGTGCCAGCAGTGAAAGCAGCTTTTCCTACGAGCAGTACTTC. Translation gives CASSESSFSYEQYF.

The chain couples TRBV18 to TRBJ2-1, with D perhaps matching TRBD2 (7 bases). The CDR3 contains 17 residues. Trimming removed 1 base at V and 7 bases at J, with 20 bases between. Germline V gives CDR1 KGHSH, CDR2 LQKENI. The CDR3 DNA follows: TGTGCCAGCTCACCACTGGGAGGGGGAGGGCCCGAAAATGAGCAGTTCTTC. Translating it yields CASSPLGGGGPENEQFF.

V and J are TRBV6-5 and TRBJ2-3, with TRBD2 identical over 9 bases. V gave up 0 bases and J gave up 3 bases; unmatched junction bases: 1. The CDR3 runs 15 residues. CDR1 and CDR2 from the germline V gene are MNHEY and SVGAGI. In nucleotides, the CDR3 is TGTGCCAGCAGTTACTCGACTAGCGGAACAGATACGCAGTATTTT. Translation: CASSYSTSGTDTQYF.

The chain uses TRBV7-3 and TRBJ1-1, with 8 bases identical to TRBD1. V was clipped by 5 bases and J by 4 bases; unmatched bases: 9. There are 15 residues in the CDR3. Germline-derived CDR1 and CDR2 are SGHTA and FQGTGA. DNA of the CDR3: TGTGCCAGCAGCGAAAACAGGGGGGTACCCACTGAAGCTTTCTTT. This codes for CASSENRGVPTEAFF. Looking up the rest from reference TRBV7-3 and TRBJ1-1 gives the full variable domain: GAGVSQTPSNKVTEKGKYVELRCDPISGHTALYWYRQSLGQGPEFLIYFQGTGAADDSGLPNDRFFAVRPEGSVSTLKIQRTERGDSAVYLCASSENRGVPTEAFFGQGTRLTVV.